The 19 T cell receptor beta chains below come from one sample, sequenced in a study of vaccination and CD4 T cells after COVID-19. Treatment denoted: approximately nine-day PBMC culture with coronavirus spike peptide pools or control peptides (ViraFEST assay). Cultured CD4+ T cell DNA underwent sequencing with the Oncomine TCR Beta short-read assay. TCRdb re-analysed the PCR reads in MiXCR, keeping a single row per CDR3 protein. The sample lists some 14,000 distinct CDR3 sequences, 56% occurring once. No cognate antigen is known for these TCRs. The sample taken for sequencing was CD4+ T cells from blood, cultured in vitro. These TCRs come from a human donor who had recovered from COVID-19.

This clonotype has just a few counts. The CDR3 nucleotides read TGTGCCAGCTCACCGGACAGGGGGGTCTACGAGCAGTACTTC. Its protein is CASSPDRGVYEQYF. V usage is TRBV18 and J usage is TRBJ2-7; 10 bases match TRBD1. The CDR3 has 14 amino acids. J was trimmed by 3 bases and V by 3 bases; bases with no gene match: 2. Germline V gene data show CDR1 as KGHSH and CDR2 as LQKENI. The whole variable domain, remainder taken from reference TRBV18 and TRBJ2-7, is NAGVMQNPRHLVRRRGQEARLRCSPMKGHSHVYWYRQLPEEGLKFMVYLQKENIIDESGMPKERFSAEFPKEGPSILRIQQVVRGDSAAYFCASSPDRGVYEQYFGPGTRLTVT.

The chain is built from TRBV19 and TRBJ2-5; perhaps TRBD2 as D (6 bases). Germline V CDR1 and CDR2: LNHDA, SQIVND (reference sequence). Trimming removed 6 bases at V and 5 bases at J, with 19 bases between. There are 15 residues in the CDR3. The CDR3 loop is CASSEMGGGVETQYF. The CDR3 DNA follows: TGTGCCAGTAGCGAAATGGGCGGAGGGGTTGAGACCCAGTACTTC.

This clonotype was detected only a few times. This chain links TRBV27 with TRBJ2-7; the match to TRBD2 covers 8 bases. The CDR3 spans 12 residues. Trimming removed 7 bases from V and 7 bases from J; junction bases left unmatched: 6. CDR1 is MNHEY, CDR2 SMNVEV, per germline (reference sequence). The DNA of the CDR3 is TGTGCCAGCACCCGGGGGGGGTGGGAGCAGTACTTC. Translated, it gives CASTRGGWEQYF.

This rearrangement joins TRBV20-1 to TRBJ1-2, with 9 positions matching TRBD1. CDR1 is DFQATT and CDR2 is SNEGSKA in the germline V gene (reference sequence). J gave up 5 bases and V 3 bases, and 7 bases lay outside the gene matches. The CDR3 covers 14 residues. DNA for the CDR3: TGCAGTGCTAGGAGCGGGACAGGGACGTATGGCTACACCTTC. This codes for CSARSGTGTYGYTF.

J is TRBJ1-1 and V is TRBV4-3; 9 bases line up with TRBD1. Germline V gene sequence: CDR1 LGHNA, CDR2 YSLEER. Trimming took 4 bases from V and 5 from J; bases not matched to a gene: 11. This CDR3 is built from 16 residues. CDR3 amino acids: CASSRGTGGGGTEAFF. For the CDR3, the DNA is TGCGCCAGCAGCCGGGGTACAGGGGGCGGCGGTACTGAAGCTTTCTTT.

This chain links TRBV6-4 with TRBJ2-2; TRBD2 aligns across 13 bases. CDR3 length: 15 residues. V lost 4 bases to trimming and J lost 4 bases; unmatched junction nucleotides: 0. Germline CDR1 reads MRHNA; CDR2 reads SNTAGT. The CDR3 loop reads CASSGTSGSTGELFF. The CDR3 DNA reads as TGTGCCAGCAGTGGGACTAGCGGGAGCACCGGGGAGCTGTTTTTT.

The chain employs TRBV7-9 and TRBJ2-7; possible D gene TRBD2, 5 bases. The CDR3 is 16 amino acids. Germline V CDR1 and CDR2: SEHNR, FQNEAQ (reference sequence). V dropped 6 bases and J dropped 2 bases, with 20 bases sitting between them. In DNA form, the CDR3 reads TGTGCCAGCAGGCCCCCACTAGTAAATGGGACCTACGAGCAGTACTTC. Translated: CASRPPLVNGTYEQYF. Complete variable domain (other parts from reference TRBV7-9 and TRBJ2-7): DTGVSQNPRHKITKRGQNVTFRCDPISEHNRLYWYRQTLGQGPEFLTYFQNEAQLEKSRLLSDRFSAERPKGSFSTLEIQRTEQGDSAMYLCASRPPLVNGTYEQYFGPGTRLTVT.

The chain has TRBV19 and TRBJ1-1, with no clear D. CDR1 LNHDA and CDR2 SQIVND come from the germline V gene (reference sequence). The CDR3 totals 17 residues. Trimming shortened V by 4 bases and J by 0 bases, and 18 bases separated the two germline ends. In DNA form, the CDR3 reads TGTGCCAGTAGTACCCTCGACACCGGTCGAGTGAACACTGAAGCTTTCTTT. Translated: CASSTLDTGRVNTEAFF. Full variable domain (remainder filled in from reference TRBV19 and TRBJ1-1): DGGITQSPKYLFRKEGQNVTLSCEQNLNHDAMYWYRQDPGQGLRLIYYSQIVNDFQKGDIAEGYSVSREKKESFPLTVTSAQKNPTAFYLCASSTLDTGRVNTEAFFGQGTRLTVV.

This clonotype was seen more than once but under ten times. This chain links TRBV7-9 with TRBJ2-3, with TRBD2 matching 7 bases. V dropped 5 bases and J dropped 0; count of bases not matched to a gene: 5. The CDR3 has 15 residues. Germline lookup yields CDR1 SEHNR and CDR2 FQNEAQ (reference sequence). The CDR3 DNA follows: TGTGCCAGCAGCGACGGGAGGAGGAGCACAGATACGCAGTATTTT. Translation gives CASSDGRRSTDTQYF.

J is TRBJ2-5 and V is TRBV18, with a possible D match to TRBD1 (6 bases). V gave up 2 bases and J gave up 0 bases, with 13 bases separating them. Germline-derived CDR1 and CDR2 are KGHSH and LQKENI. CDR3 length equals 16 residues. The CDR3 DNA sequence: TGTGCCAGCTCACCATCCGCAGCAGGGGACCAAGAGACCCAGTACTTC. Protein sequence: CASSPSAAGDQETQYF.

This sequence joins TRBV5-4 and TRBJ2-1; 8 bases are shared with TRBD2. From germline, CDR1 is SGHNT and CDR2 YYREEE (reference sequence). CDR3 length equals 16 residues. The V segment lost 3 bases and the J segment 0 bases; nucleotides outside the gene matches: 5. This chain's CDR3 is CASSSTSASSYNEQFF. CDR3 in DNA: TGTGCCAGCAGCTCGACTAGCGCCAGCTCCTACAATGAGCAGTTCTTC.

This clonotype is medium-sized (0.01 to 0.1%) in the sample. The chain employs TRBV20-1 and TRBJ2-7; a possible D gene is TRBD1 (5 bases). CDR1 and CDR2 from the germline V gene are DFQATT and SNEGSKA (reference sequence). This CDR3 is 13 amino acids long. The ends were cut back, 2 bases at V and 2 bases at J, with 10 bases in the middle. The DNA of the CDR3 is TGCAGTGCTAGACAGGGCCCCACCTACGAGCAGTACTTC. Its translation: CSARQGPTYEQYF.

This chain joins TRBV7-2 and TRBJ1-1; possible D gene TRBD1, 5 bases. V lost 5 bases, J lost 4 bases, and 17 bases lay in between. The CDR3 has 15 residues. Germline CDR1 is SGHTA and CDR2 is FQGNSA. DNA for the CDR3: TGTGCCAGCAGCCGACAGACAAGGTCGACCACTGAAGCTTTCTTT. Translating it yields CASSRQTRSTTEAFF.

The chain couples TRBV11-1 to TRBJ2-1, with 11 bases identical to TRBD2. V lost 5 bases and J lost 8; bases outside the gene matches: 8. CDR3 length: 15 residues. Germline V CDR1 and CDR2: SGHAT, FQDESV (reference sequence). The CDR3 coding sequence is TGTGCCAGCAGCACTACTAGCGGGAGTTATGATGAGCAGTTCTTC. This gives the protein CASSTTSGSYDEQFF.

The rearrangement uses TRBV15 and TRBJ2-5, with D tentatively TRBD2 (5 bases). The germline V and J ends were trimmed by 8 bases and 7 bases, with 17 bases remaining between them. Per germline, CDR1 LNHNV and CDR2 YYDKDF (reference sequence). The CDR3 runs 13 residues. The CDR3 coding sequence is TGTGCCACCGGACTCGGGCGGTCCCGGACCCAGTACTTC. Amino acid sequence: CATGLGRSRTQYF.

This clonotype came up a few times. The chain links TRBV12-3 or TRBV12-4 to TRBJ2-2, with TRBD2 matching over 8 bases. The V gene end was trimmed by 6 bases and the J gene end by 5 bases; junction bases not matched to a gene: 8. The CDR3 contains 15 residues. In DNA, the CDR3 is TGTGCCAGCAGCCTAGGACTAGCCGGGACCGGGGAGCTGTTTTTT. It yields the protein CASSLGLAGTGELFF.

This chain uses TRBV7-8 with TRBJ2-1; D call uncertain. This CDR3 is 14 amino acids long. Germline CDR1 is SGHVS and CDR2 is FQNEAQ. Between the trimmed V and J ends, which lost 1 base and 6 bases, there was a span of 10 bases. CDR3 protein: CASSLGHSSNEQFF. The CDR3 DNA is TGTGCCAGCAGCTTAGGGCACTCGAGCAATGAGCAGTTCTTC.

There are a few counts of this clonotype. The chain recombines TRBV7-9 with TRBJ2-6; no definite D call. CDR1 and CDR2 from the germline V gene are SEHNR and FQNEAQ (reference sequence). V shed 3 bases and J shed 4 bases, with 16 bases lying between them. The CDR3 has 17 residues. DNA for the CDR3: TGTGCCAGCAGCTTCGGATCTTACTATGGAGGGGCCAACGTCCTGACTTTC. Protein sequence: CASSFGSYYGGANVLTF.

J is TRBJ2-1 and V is TRBV7-9; no reliable D call. Trimming shortened V by 4 bases and J by 0 bases, and 25 bases separated the two germline ends. CDR1 and CDR2 (germline): SEHNR, FQNEAQ (reference sequence). CDR3 length: 20 amino acids. This chain's CDR3 is CASSWPVSRLGQSSYNEQFF. The CDR3 region has the DNA TGTGCCAGCAGCTGGCCGGTGAGCAGGCTAGGCCAGAGCTCCTACAATGAGCAGTTCTTC.